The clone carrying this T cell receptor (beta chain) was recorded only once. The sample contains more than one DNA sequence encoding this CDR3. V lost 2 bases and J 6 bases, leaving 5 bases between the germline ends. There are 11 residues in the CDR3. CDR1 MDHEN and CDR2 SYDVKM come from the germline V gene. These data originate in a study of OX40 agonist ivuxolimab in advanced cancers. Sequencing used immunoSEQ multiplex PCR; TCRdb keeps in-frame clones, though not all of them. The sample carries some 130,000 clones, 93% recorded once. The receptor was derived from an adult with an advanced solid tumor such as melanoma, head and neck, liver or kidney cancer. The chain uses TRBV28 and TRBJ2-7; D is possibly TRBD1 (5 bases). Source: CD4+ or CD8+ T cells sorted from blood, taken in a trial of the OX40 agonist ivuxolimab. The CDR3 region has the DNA TGTGCCAGCAGTTTAAGGGGCGAGCAGTACTTC. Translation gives CASSLRGEQYF.